Reported below is one T cell receptor (beta chain). Its antigen is as yet unknown. Since the CDR3 does not end with the conserved phenylalanine or tryptophan, this likely comes from a read error. Study-wide findings and caveats: The larger-cohort validation was restricted to a single TCR beta V-J rearrangement rather than whole repertoires. Tumor Tregs overlapped most with tumor, then blood, naive CD4+ cells. Tumor memory CD4+ T cell TCR gene usage was found to cluster with blood and lymph node memory CD4+ cells and with lymph node naive CD4+ cells.

Cells sorted as Tregs were CD4+, CD25+ and CD127-/low. Full-length variable regions came from constant-region reverse primers plus semi-nested Nested Universal Primer A PCR. TCRdb fed the 5' RACE reads into MiXCR, producing one record per CDR3 protein. The table has 55,000 or so distinct CDR3 sequences, around 20% seen once. The CDR3 totals 12 residues. Trimming shortened V by 7 bases and J by 5 bases, and 9 bases separated the two germline ends. This sequence originates from a female donor with breast cancer. The chain recombines TRBV12-3 or TRBV12-4 with TRBJ1-5; possible D gene TRBD1, 5 bases. The sequencing input was tumor-infiltrating Tregs sorted from the breast tumor. The CDR3 region is CASTLGDQPQHL. The CDR3 DNA reads as TGTGCCAGCACCCTAGGGGATCAGCCCCAGCATTTG.